The clone carrying this TCR beta chain is medium-sized (0.01 to 0.1%). Via MiXCR, TCRdb re-called the PCR reads. The table lists tens of thousands of clones, around 16% of them singletons. Each patient went into thyroid surgery without having received any treatment. This specimen belongs to a study of metastatic and nonmetastatic thyroid tumors. Whole-study context: Repertoires of blood and of tissue (tumor or nodule) from malignant and benign thyroid patients were compared.

The source is a female donor with papillary thyroid cancer or a benign thyroid nodule (not recorded which). Some clones in this sample may be carry-over from other donors' samples. Source material: blood.

Here the CDR3 reads CASSGVDGYEQYF. The DNA of the CDR3 is TGTGCCAGCAGCGGGGTTGACGGCTACGAGCAGTACTTC. This rearrangement joins TRBV7-8 to TRBJ2-7, with D unclear. Germline V gene data show CDR1 as SGHVS and CDR2 as FQNEAQ. The CDR3 is made up of 13 amino acids. The V end lost 5 bases, the J end lost 3 bases, and 11 bases lay between the germline ends.